The source of this T cell receptor (beta chain) is a study of shared clonotypes between healthy human individuals (dated by TCRdb to 2018 to 2020). Looking at the study overall: The cohort included a few men and a couple of women between 18 and 49 years of age. For each donor, CD4 naive and CD4 memory were each run on three plates, CD8 naive on two plates, and CD8 memory on one plate. The study deeply sequenced blood TCR repertoires of about 5 healthy adults to estimate repertoire size and the extent of clonotype sharing between individuals. Different laboratories and diverse techniques were used to prepare libraries and sequence TCR repertoires, to increase sequencing depth and limit assay-specific biases. Leukapheresis yielded between about 0.94 and 10 billion PBMCs per donor. Overall study outcomes, separate from this receptor: The genetic and exposure-history diversity represented was limited by the small number of donors. Sampling was restricted to blood, and TCR repertoires in tissue are likely to differ from TCR repertoires in blood. Sharing across several donors was observed for approximately 5% of naive CD4, over 3% of naive CD8, 2% to 2.5% of memory CD4, and roughly 0.4% of memory CD8 clonotypes. Higher generation probabilities were observed for clonotypes shared by all four sorted-subset donors than for non-shared clonotypes. Rarefaction of sorted-subset datasets indicated incomplete sequencing despite the large sequencing depth. Naive subsets generally had larger estimated clonotype richness than memory subsets. Based on pairwise subsampling, the degree of clonotype sharing among donors was expected to be affected by sequencing depth.

Using the deep immunoSEQ assay, multiplex PCR amplified TCR CDR3 regions from genomic DNA. For each cell subset, the extracted genomic DNA was distributed evenly across all wells of several immunoSEQ 96-well plates, and each plate served as one replicate. Each replicate PCR for sorted subsets received about 210 ng genomic DNA, equal to some 32,000 T cell genomes. Purified libraries were measured with a Qubit 3.0 fluorometer, size-checked on a Bioanalyzer 2100, and measured again with the KAPA Library Quantification kit. Each immunoSEQ 96-well plate was sequenced on its own single-read 150-cycle Illumina NextSeq 550 flow cell. The authors' analysis ran thus. The immunoSEQ output contained only junctional sequences without quality scores, so filtering could not match that applied to full-length reads. Sequences were annotated with PyIR, a Python wrapper for IgBLAST v1.9, and V/J genes and CDR3 were assigned using IMGT germline references. Reads were removed for weak V/J assignments (E-value above 1e-6), missing CDR3, stop codons, out-of-frame junctions, or ambiguous translated residues. V3J clonotypes were defined as sequences sharing an identical inferred V gene, J gene, and CDR3 amino acid sequence. Percentage overlap between repertoires was calculated by dividing the number of shared unique clonotypes by the size of the smaller repertoire. Three approaches were used to assess repertoire richness: RTK rarefaction, the Chao1 estimator, and Recon v2.1 estimates of unobserved clonotypes. Generation probabilities were computed with OLGA for all TCRbeta clonotypes obtained by the gDNA method from a handful of donors. TCRdb re-hosts the immuneACCESS table, in-frame sequences only. Its copies lack some clones; in the studies checked, an unresolved V gene accounts for under half of them, and the cause for the rest is not known. V, J and clone size reflect that table, while D and trimming were determined from the DNA. The sample table contains more than 2 million clones; only one count was recorded for 85% to 95% of them. Of the sample, 0.13% is held by the ten largest clones.

The donors were healthy, HIV-negative adults who had no recently reported acute infections or vaccinations. Only Caucasian adults living in Nashville, Tennessee, USA were represented among the donors. CD4+ T cells were enriched by magnetic negative selection; naive cells were then positively selected on CD45RA, and the negative fraction formed the memory subset. Blood was collected by leukapheresis, and PBMCs were isolated by Ficoll-Histopaque density gradient centrifugation and then cryopreserved in liquid nitrogen vapor phase. Analytical flow cytometry was used to check the purity and quantity of every magnetically sorted T cell population. Genomic DNA was isolated from each sorted fraction and quantified by UV absorbance on a Nanodrop 2000c. V and J lose 8 bases and 7 bases, and a span of 11 bases separates them. The cysteine opens and the phenylalanine closes a CDR3 of 12 amino acids. The retained sequence is limited to the CDR3, 36 bases, with the frame set at the first base. The germline V gene specifies SNHLY as CDR1 and FYNNEI as CDR2.

As regards this clone: What this receptor recognizes is not known. Base qualities were left out, and no much larger clone turns up one base away.

This TCR was sampled from a man between 18 and 35 years old in good health. The receptor chain draws on TRBV2 and TRBJ1-4, with TRBD1 as a weak D call on 5 bases. Material: naive CD4+ T cells sorted from blood. This specimen's cell subset or site label, interpreted: CD45RA+ positively selected. The bases read TGTGCCAGCCTGGAGCAGGGTGAAAAACTGTTTTTT. Its translation reads: CASLEQGEKLFF.